This paragraph covers one T cell receptor beta chain sequence. The donors, aged roughly 6 to 95, were healthy Caucasians from Russia. Combining a sample-barcoded 5' primer with a J-beta primer mix, a second PCR ran for 7 to 11 cycles. Any given sample supplied a minimum of 3 million CDR3-containing paired-end reads. Each CDR3 protein gets one entry after TCRdb re-called the 5' RACE reads with MiXCR. The sample includes 800,000 or so distinct CDR3 sequences, about half seen only once; the top ten take 18%. CDR1 DFQATT and CDR2 SNEGSKA come from the germline V gene (reference sequence). Trimming stripped 3 bases from V and 1 base from J, with 13 bases between. This CDR3 has 14 residues. This record comes from a study of blood T cells in healthy people across ages.

The rearrangement links TRBV20-1 to TRBJ2-7; possibly TRBD2 for D (5 bases). The sequence derives from a man aged 80 or over in good health. The sample comprised blood. The CDR3 DNA is TGCAGTGCTAGCCCCGGGATAGGGTCCTACGAGCAGTACTTC. The encoded protein is CSASPGIGSYEQYF.